The 25 T cell receptor beta chains given below trace back to one sample, sequenced in a study of graft-versus-host responses after intestinal transplantation. Libraries were prepared by immunoSEQ multiplex PCR; TCRdb keeps only in-frame clonotypes and omits some of them. In the table there are 35,000 to 45,000 clones, more than 85% of which are singletons. This sample comprised PBMCs, obtained 524 days after transplant. The receptor set was obtained from a human patient who received an intestinal transplant, so some T cells may come from the graft donor.

The genes are TRBV28 and TRBJ2-1, with TRBD2 as a possible D gene (6 bases). Germline lookup yields CDR1 MDHEN and CDR2 SYDVKM. CDR3 length: 15 residues. V was clipped by 7 bases and J by 4 bases, with 17 bases between them. As DNA, the CDR3 is TGTGCCAGCACCATACCATCCGGGAGTTACAATGAGCAGTTCTTC. Translated, it gives CASTIPSGSYNEQFF.

The CDR3 bases are TGCGCCAGCAGCTTGGCGACAGGATCGAACACCGGGGAGCTGTTTTTT. Protein: CASSLATGSNTGELFF. This chain connects TRBV5-1 to TRBJ2-2; D possibly corresponds to TRBD1 (6 bases). V lost 0 bases, J lost 0 bases, and 9 bases lay in between. The CDR3 has 16 residues. Germline values: CDR1 SGHRS, CDR2 YFSETQ.

The chain recombines TRBV10-2 with TRBJ2-1, with TRBD2 matching over 9 bases. The germline gives CDR1 WSHSY, CDR2 SAAADI. The trim removed 5 bases at V and 5 bases at J, leaving 1 base unmatched. The CDR3 consists of 13 residues. CDR3 DNA sequence: TGCGCCAGCAGTCGGACTAGCGACAATGAGCAGTTCTTC. It is translated as CASSRTSDNEQFF.

This chain joins TRBV5-6 and TRBJ1-6, with TRBD1 identical over 7 bases. This CDR3 is 15 amino acids long. Germline values: CDR1 SGHDT, CDR2 YYEEEE. With V trimmed by 3 bases and J by 9 bases, 9 bases remained unmatched. In DNA, the CDR3 is TGTGCCAGCAGCTCCCAGGGAACAGGGGTTTCACCCCTCCACTTT. Translating it yields CASSSQGTGVSPLHF.

The V call is TRBV29-1, the J call TRBJ2-1, with a possible D match to TRBD1 (6 bases). There are 13 residues in the CDR3. Germline CDR1 and CDR2: SQVTM and ANQGSEA. The ends were cut back, 7 bases at V and 0 bases at J, with 10 bases in the middle. As DNA, the CDR3 is TGCAGCGACAGGGTTCCCTCCTACAATGAGCAGTTCTTC. Its protein is CSDRVPSYNEQFF.

The DNA of the CDR3 is TGTGCCAGTTGGACCTCCCGGCACACCGGGGAGCTGTTTTTT. Its protein is CASWTSRHTGELFF. The chain combines TRBV19 with TRBJ2-2; the D is unclear. Per the germline V gene, CDR1 is LNHDA and CDR2 is SQIVND (reference sequence). Trimming shortened V by 8 bases and J by 3 bases, and 13 bases separated the two germline ends. The CDR3 loop spans 14 amino acids.

The rearrangement joins TRBV5-7 to TRBJ2-7; 10 bases match TRBD2. TRBV5-7 is placed among ORFs of uncertain function. J gave up 2 bases and V 3 bases, and 8 bases lay outside the gene matches. The CDR3 has 16 residues. The CDR3 is CASSSELAGPTYEQYF. CDR3 nucleotide sequence: TGTGCCAGCAGCTCTGAACTAGCGGGACCAACCTACGAGCAGTACTTC.

The chain links TRBV11-1 to TRBJ2-5, with a possible D match to TRBD2 (6 bases). The DNA end favors TRBJ2-7, so the J call may be wrong. Germline CDR1 is SGHAT and CDR2 is FQDESV (reference sequence). This CDR3 contains 18 residues. CDR3: CASSFGTLVTGVSYEQYF. CDR3 nucleotides: TGTGCCAGCAGCTTTGGGACCTTAGTGACGGGAGTTTCCTACGAGCAGTACTTC.

This chain links TRBV28 with TRBJ2-2; perhaps TRBD2 as D (6 bases). Per germline, CDR1 MDHEN and CDR2 SYDVKM. V dropped 3 bases and J dropped 0 bases, with 11 bases sitting between them. The CDR3 consists of 16 residues. CDR3 residues: CASSLGRGPNTGELFF. CDR3 nucleotide sequence: TGTGCCAGCAGTTTGGGGCGGGGACCGAACACCGGGGAGCTGTTTTTT.

The chain has TRBV7-8 and TRBJ2-7; the D gene could be TRBD1 or TRBD2 (7 bases each). Germline-derived CDR1 and CDR2 are SGHVS and FQNEAQ. V gave up 4 bases and J gave up 4 bases, with 23 bases separating them. This CDR3 comprises 17 residues. Here the CDR3 reads CASSSSGGQHSGYEQYF. The CDR3 DNA is TGTGCCAGCAGCTCATCGGGGGGACAGCATAGCGGGTACGAGCAGTACTTC.

The chain combines TRBV2 with TRBJ2-7; D may be TRBD2 (5 bases). V lost 0 bases and J lost 3, with 9 bases in between. The germline V gene has CDR1 SNHLY and CDR2 FYNNEI. The CDR3 contains 14 residues. The CDR3 DNA follows: TGTGCCAGCAGTGAAGCTAGCGTAAACTACGAGCAGTACTTC. Its protein is CASSEASVNYEQYF. The full variable domain, with the rest looked up from reference TRBV2 and TRBJ2-7, is EPEVTQTPSHQVTQMGQEVILRCVPISNHLYFYWYRQILGQKVEFLVSFYNNEISEKSEIFDDQFSVERPDGSNFTLKIRSTKLEDSAMYFCASSEASVNYEQYFGPGTRLTVT.

The CDR3 loop is CASSERRGQQGPREKLFF. The CDR3 DNA follows: TGTGCCAGCAGTGAACGAAGGGGACAGCAGGGACCTCGTGAAAAACTGTTTTTT. V usage is TRBV6-1 and J usage is TRBJ1-4, with 7 bases fitting TRBD1. With 2 bases clipped from V and 7 bases from J, the junction kept 16 bases outside the gene matches. CDR3 size: 18 residues. Germline CDR1 is MNHNS and CDR2 is SASEGT.

The rearrangement uses TRBV6-5 and TRBJ2-1, with 10 bases identical to TRBD2. CDR3 length: 16 amino acids. J gave up 4 bases and V 2 bases, and 5 bases lay outside the gene matches. Per germline, CDR1 MNHEY and CDR2 SVGAGI. The CDR3 sequence: CASSYDLAGVYNEQFF. The CDR3 nucleotides read TGTGCCAGCAGTTACGACCTAGCGGGAGTTTACAATGAGCAGTTCTTC.

This rearrangement joins TRBV7-8 to TRBJ1-5; the D is unclear. Trimming took 0 bases from V and 6 from J, leaving 12 bases between them. The CDR3 is made up of 15 amino acids. CDR1 is SGHVS and CDR2 is FQNEAQ in the germline V gene. The CDR3 DNA reads as TGTGCCAGCAGCTTAGCGGGCGGTAGGACTCAGCCCCAGCATTTT. It translates to CASSLAGGRTQPQHF.

This chain connects TRBV6-6 to TRBJ2-7, with a weak D call TRBD1 (6 bases). The CDR3 spans 12 residues. The V and J ends lost 6 bases and 4 bases respectively, with 10 bases between them. Germline V lookup: CDR1 MNHNY, CDR2 SVGAGI (reference sequence). The CDR3 reads CASRNTGYEQYF. CDR3 sequence (DNA): TGTGCCAGCAGGAATACAGGGTACGAGCAGTACTTC.

This chain links TRBV28 with TRBJ1-2; 8 positions match TRBD1. This CDR3 region has 18 residues. Germline V gene sequence: CDR1 MDHEN, CDR2 SYDVKM. The V segment lost 6 bases and the J segment 0 bases; nucleotides outside the gene matches: 15. CDR3 loop: CASREETGADIPNYGYTF. DNA for the CDR3: TGTGCCAGCAGGGAAGAGACAGGGGCCGATATACCTAACTATGGCTACACCTTC.

The chain joins TRBV5-1 to TRBJ2-3; 12 bases match TRBD2. This CDR3 region has 18 residues. Germline V lookup: CDR1 SGHRS, CDR2 YFSETQ. Trimming removed 1 base from V and 1 base from J; junction bases left unmatched: 7. The CDR3 DNA is TGCGCCAGCAGCTTGAAACTAGCGGGAGGAAGGGGCACAGATACGCAGTATTTT. It encodes CASSLKLAGGRGTDTQYF.

The genes are TRBV7-3 and TRBJ2-7; TRBD2 aligns across 8 bases. This CDR3 spans 14 amino acids. Germline CDR1 SGHTA, CDR2 FQGTGA. J gave up 0 bases and V 11 bases, and 9 bases lay outside the gene matches. In DNA form, the CDR3 reads TGTGCCGGGAAAGCGGGAGTCTTCTCCTACGAGCAGTACTTC. Its translation is CAGKAGVFSYEQYF.

This rearrangement joins TRBV25-1 to TRBJ2-1; no reliable D call. V lost 0 bases to trimming and J lost 9 bases, with 15 bases between them. The CDR3 totals 15 residues. The germline CDR1 and CDR2 sequences are MGHDK and SYGVNS. CDR3 in DNA: TGTGCCAGCAGTGAATATATAGAACTATCCGCTGAGCAGTTCTTC. It translates to CASSEYIELSAEQFF.

The genes are TRBV28 and TRBJ2-7; TRBD2 might be the D (5 bases). V was pared by 4 bases and J by 5 bases, with 12 bases between. Per the germline V gene, CDR1 is MDHEN and CDR2 is SYDVKM. The CDR3 contains 13 residues. The CDR3 bases are TGTGCCAGCAGTTCCCCCACTAGAAACGAGCAGTACTTC. Amino acid sequence: CASSSPTRNEQYF. The variable domain in full, completed from reference TRBV28 and TRBJ2-7, reads DVKVTQSSRYLVKRTGEKVFLECVQDMDHENMFWYRQDPGLGLRLIYFSYDVKMKEKGDIPEGYSVSREKKERFSLILESASTNQTSMYLCASSSPTRNEQYFGPGTRLTVT.

The V call is TRBV5-5, the J call TRBJ2-6; the D gene is possibly TRBD1 (5 bases). The ends were cut back, 0 bases at V and 0 bases at J, with 7 bases in the middle. CDR3 length equals 16 residues. Germline lookup yields CDR1 SGHKS and CDR2 YYEKEE (reference sequence). The CDR3: CASSLGQLSGANVLTF. The DNA of the CDR3 is TGTGCCAGCAGCTTGGGACAGCTCTCTGGGGCCAACGTCCTGACTTTC. The full variable domain, its missing parts supplied by reference TRBV5-5 and TRBJ2-6, is DAGVTQSPTHLIKTRGQQVTLRCSPISGHKSVSWYQQVLGQGPQFIFQYYEKEERGRGNFPDRFSARQFPNYSSELNVNALLLGDSALYLCASSLGQLSGANVLTFGAGSRLTVL.

V is TRBV19 and J is TRBJ2-7; D remains unclear. V was clipped by 3 bases and J by 0 bases, with 6 bases between them. The germline CDR1 and CDR2 sequences are LNHDA and SQIVND (reference sequence). The CDR3 contains 13 residues. Here the CDR3 reads CASSIGSSYEQYF. The CDR3 DNA sequence: TGTGCCAGTAGTATCGGCAGCTCCTACGAGCAGTACTTC.

This clone came up a few times. An end of the junction does not agree with germline; a read error may underlie this. V gene TRBV7-2 combines with J gene TRBJ2-3, with 11 bases identical to TRBD2. The CDR3 has 15 residues. In germline, CDR1 is SGHTA, CDR2 FQGNSA. CDR3 protein: CASRLAGGSTDTQYF. CDR3 DNA sequence: TGTGCCAGCAGGTTAGCGGGAGGGAGCACAGATACGCAGTATTTT.

This clone appeared a few times. The gene calls are TRBV28 and TRBJ2-1, with 8 positions matching TRBD2. The CDR3 is 18 residues long. From germline, CDR1 is MDHEN and CDR2 SYDVKM. The J segment lost 3 bases and the V segment lost 8 bases, leaving 18 bases of the junction unmatched. The CDR3 sequence: CASYPQGLAGSLYNEQFF. CDR3 sequence (DNA): TGTGCCAGCTATCCTCAAGGGTTAGCGGGGAGCCTCTACAATGAGCAGTTCTTC. Together with reference TRBV28 and TRBJ2-1, the CDR3 gives the full variable domain: DVKVTQSSRYLVKRTGEKVFLECVQDMDHENMFWYRQDPGLGLRLIYFSYDVKMKEKGDIPEGYSVSREKKERFSLILESASTNQTSMYLCASYPQGLAGSLYNEQFFGPGTRLTVL.

The rearrangement uses TRBV27 and TRBJ2-7; 7 nucleotides match TRBD2. J lost 2 bases, V lost 6 bases, and 19 bases had no gene match. The CDR3 loop spans 18 amino acids. Germline-derived CDR1 and CDR2 are MNHEY and SMNVEV (reference sequence). CDR3 in DNA: TGTGCCAGCAGCTCCCAAGTCATTTGGGGGGGGAAAACCTACGAGCAGTACTTC. It translates to CASSSQVIWGGKTYEQYF.